The sequence of this T cell receptor beta chain was determined in a study of metastatic and nonmetastatic thyroid tumors (dated by TCRdb to between 2020 and 2021). Concerning the study at large: Repertoires were compared across peripheral blood and tumor or nodule tissue samples from malignant and benign thyroid patients.

As to this clone: The clone's antigen remains unknown. No much larger clone exists at a distance of one base, and base qualities are not known.

Overall study outcomes, separate from this receptor: TCR beta diversity was reported as significantly higher in malignant tumors than in benign nodules, in both blood and tumor samples.

Deletion took 4 bases off V and 2 bases off J, with a span of 26 bases between the germline ends. Sequences DFQATT (CDR1) and SNEGSKA (CDR2) are obtained from the germline V gene (reference sequence). The CDR3 goes from the cysteine to the phenylalanine over 18 residues. The retained sequence is limited to the CDR3, 54 bases, with the frame set at the first base. The library was built by means of PCR. The data were produced on an Illumina HiSeq 4000. High-throughput sequencing was used to profile the TCR beta-chain CDR3 region of each patient. The authors processed their data as follows. A classifier to discriminate distant-metastatic papillary thyroid cancer patients was built from CDR3 differences across clinicopathological groups. The Shannon index was used to assess repertoire diversity, and the Morisita-Horn index was used to assess tumor-blood repertoire similarity. Clones were called with MiXCR by TCRdb after fastp trimmed the public reads at Q25, and only in-frame beta chains were retained. The V and J calls shown here were made by TCRdb, not taken from the authors' results. The sample contains tens of thousands of clones, 15% to 20% of them found a single time. Roughly an eighth of the sample lies in the top ten.

No treatment had been received by any patient before thyroid surgery. Using T-cell receptor beta sequencing, the study looked back at clinical samples from patients collected from the early 2010s to the late 2010s. The sequence was obtained from a male donor with papillary thyroid cancer or a benign thyroid nodule (not recorded which). Some clones in this sample may be carry-over from other donors' samples. The sequence joins TRBV20-1 to TRBJ1-2; D gene: possibly TRBD1, on 5 matching bases. Sequenced input: blood. The sequenced DNA is TGCAGTGCTACCAAGATATATCGCCCCAGGGTCCGCAACTATGGCTACACCTTC. This codes for CSATKIYRPRVRNYGYTF.